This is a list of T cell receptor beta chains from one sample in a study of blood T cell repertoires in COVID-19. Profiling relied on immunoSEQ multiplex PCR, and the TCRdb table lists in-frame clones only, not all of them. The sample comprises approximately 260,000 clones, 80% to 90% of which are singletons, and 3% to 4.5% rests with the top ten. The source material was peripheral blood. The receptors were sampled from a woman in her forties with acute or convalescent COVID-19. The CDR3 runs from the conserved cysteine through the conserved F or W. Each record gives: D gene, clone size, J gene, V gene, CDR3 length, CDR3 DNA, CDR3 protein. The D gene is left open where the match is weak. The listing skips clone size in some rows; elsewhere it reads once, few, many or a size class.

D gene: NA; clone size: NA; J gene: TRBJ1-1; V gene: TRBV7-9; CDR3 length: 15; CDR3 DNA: TGTGCCAGCAGCTTAGACAACGATCTGAACACTGAAGCTTTCTTT; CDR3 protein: CASSLDNDLNTEAFF
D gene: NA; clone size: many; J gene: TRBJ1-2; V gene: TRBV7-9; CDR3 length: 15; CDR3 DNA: TGTGCCAGCAGCCTAGGAGGACTTGACCGGAGGGGCTACACCTTC; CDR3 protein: CASSLGGLDRRGYTF
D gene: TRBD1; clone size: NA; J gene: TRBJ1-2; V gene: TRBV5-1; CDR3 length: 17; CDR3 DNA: TGCGCCAGCAGCCCGCGGGACAGGCCACAAGCTAACTATGGCTACACCTTC; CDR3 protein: CASSPRDRPQANYGYTF
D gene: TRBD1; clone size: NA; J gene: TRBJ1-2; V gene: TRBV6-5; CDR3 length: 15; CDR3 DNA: TGTGCCAGCAGGGCAGGGGGGAATACTAACTATGGCTACACCTTC; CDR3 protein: CASRAGGNTNYGYTF
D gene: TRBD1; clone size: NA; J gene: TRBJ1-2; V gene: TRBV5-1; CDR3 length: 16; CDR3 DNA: TGCGCCAGCAGCTTGGGGGTGGGACAGACTAACTATGGCTACACCTTC; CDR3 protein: CASSLGVGQTNYGYTF
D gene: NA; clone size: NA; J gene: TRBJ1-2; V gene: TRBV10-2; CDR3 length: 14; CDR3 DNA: TGCGCCAGCAGTGAGGGACAGATCCCCAATGGCTACACCTTC; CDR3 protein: CASSEGQIPNGYTF
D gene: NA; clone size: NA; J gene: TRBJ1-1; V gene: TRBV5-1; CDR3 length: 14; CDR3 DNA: TGCGCCAGCAGCTTGGGTGCGGGGAGGACTGAAGCTTTCTTT; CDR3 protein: CASSLGAGRTEAFF
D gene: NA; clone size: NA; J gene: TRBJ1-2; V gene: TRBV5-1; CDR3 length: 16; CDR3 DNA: TGCGCCAGCAGACCTCCTTCCAGTCTCCTTAACTATGGCTACACCTTC; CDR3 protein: CASRPPSSLLNYGYTF
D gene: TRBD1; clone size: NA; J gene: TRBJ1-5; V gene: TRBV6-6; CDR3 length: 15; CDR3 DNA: TGTGCCAGCAGTTACTGGGGACAGAACAATCAGCCCCAGCATTTT; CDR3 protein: CASSYWGQNNQPQHF
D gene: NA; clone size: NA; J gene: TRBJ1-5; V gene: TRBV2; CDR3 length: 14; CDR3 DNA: TGTGCCAGCAGTGAACAGGGAGGGGTTCAGCCCCAGCATTTT; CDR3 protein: CASSEQGGVQPQHF
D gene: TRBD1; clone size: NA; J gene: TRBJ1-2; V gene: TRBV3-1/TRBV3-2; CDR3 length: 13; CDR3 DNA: TGTGCCAGCAGCCAAGTGGACAGGGCAAGCTACACCTTC; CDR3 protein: CASSQVDRASYTF
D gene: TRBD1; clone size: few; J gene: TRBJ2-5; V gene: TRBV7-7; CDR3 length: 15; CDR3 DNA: TGTGCCAGCAGTTTAAATACAGGGGGTAGGGAGACCCAGTACTTC; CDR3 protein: CASSLNTGGRETQYF
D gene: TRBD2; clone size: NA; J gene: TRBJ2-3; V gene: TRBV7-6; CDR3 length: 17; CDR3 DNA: TGTGCCAGCAGCTTAGAAGGGACTAGTGCTGGCACAGATACGCAGTATTTT; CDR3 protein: CASSLEGTSAGTDTQYF
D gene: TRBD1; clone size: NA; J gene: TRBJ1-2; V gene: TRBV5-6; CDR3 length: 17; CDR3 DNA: TGTGCCAGCAGCGAGGGACAGGGGGCCTCAGCTAACTATGGCTACACCTTC; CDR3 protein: CASSEGQGASANYGYTF
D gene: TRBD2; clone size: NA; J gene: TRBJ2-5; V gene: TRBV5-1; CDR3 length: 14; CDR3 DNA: TGCGCCAGCAGCTTTGCCTGGGAGGGAGAGACCCAGTACTTC; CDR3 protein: CASSFAWEGETQYF
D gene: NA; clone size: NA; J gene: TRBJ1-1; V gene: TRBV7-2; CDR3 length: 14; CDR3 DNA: TGTGCCAGCAGCTCCATGGGGGCGAGGACTGAAGCTTTCTTT; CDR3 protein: CASSSMGARTEAFF
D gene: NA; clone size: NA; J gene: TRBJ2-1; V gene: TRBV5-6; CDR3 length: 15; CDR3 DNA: TGTGCCAGCAGCCTCATGACAGGTATCTACAATGAGCAGTTCTTC; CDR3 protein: CASSLMTGIYNEQFF
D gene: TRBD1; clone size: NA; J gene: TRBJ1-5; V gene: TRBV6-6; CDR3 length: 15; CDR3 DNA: TGTGCCAGCCACGGGGGACAGGGGAGCAATCAGCCCCAGCATTTT; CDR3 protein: CASHGGQGSNQPQHF
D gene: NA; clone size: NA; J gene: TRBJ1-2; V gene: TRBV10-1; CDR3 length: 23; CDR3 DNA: TGCGCCAGCAGTGCAAGGAGGGTGAGCCAGTCCGAACAGGGAGGGCCAGATTTCTATGGCTACACCTTC; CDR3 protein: CASSARRVSQSEQGGPDFYGYTF
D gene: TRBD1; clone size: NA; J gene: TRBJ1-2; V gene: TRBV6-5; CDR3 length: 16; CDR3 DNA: TGTGCCAGCAGTTCCACCCGATTGACAGGGGACTATGGCTACACCTTC; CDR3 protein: CASSSTRLTGDYGYTF
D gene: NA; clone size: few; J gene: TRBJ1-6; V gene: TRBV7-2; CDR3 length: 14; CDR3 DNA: TGTGCCAGCAGCTTAGGGACAGATAATTCACCCCTCCACTTT; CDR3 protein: CASSLGTDNSPLHF
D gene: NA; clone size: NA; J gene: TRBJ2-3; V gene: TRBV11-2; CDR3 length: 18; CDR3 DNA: TGTGCCAGCAGCACAAGAAGCTCTTGGCGGGGGCTAAAAGATACGCAGTATTTT; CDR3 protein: CASSTRSSWRGLKDTQYF
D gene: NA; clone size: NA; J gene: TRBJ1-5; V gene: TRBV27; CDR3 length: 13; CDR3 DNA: TGTGCCAGCAGCACTACACTGTCCCAGCCCCAGCATTTT; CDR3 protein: CASSTTLSQPQHF
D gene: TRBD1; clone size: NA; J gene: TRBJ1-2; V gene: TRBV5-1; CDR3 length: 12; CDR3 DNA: TGCGCCAGCAGCCAAACAGGGGATGGCTACACCTTC; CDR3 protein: CASSQTGDGYTF
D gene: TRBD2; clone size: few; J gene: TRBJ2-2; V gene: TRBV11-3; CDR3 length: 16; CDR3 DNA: TGTGCCAGCAGCTTAGGACTAGCAACACACACCGGGGAGCTGTTTTTT; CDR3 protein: CASSLGLATHTGELFF
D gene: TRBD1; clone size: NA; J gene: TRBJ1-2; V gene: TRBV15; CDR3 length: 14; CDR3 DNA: TGTGCCACCAGCAGGGACAGGGGGCGGGGTGGCTACACCTTC; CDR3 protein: CATSRDRGRGGYTF
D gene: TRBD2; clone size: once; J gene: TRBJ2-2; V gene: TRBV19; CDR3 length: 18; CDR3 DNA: TGTGCCAGTAGTCCGGGACTAGCGGGGGGAACGAACACCGGGGAGCTGTTTTTT; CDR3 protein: CASSPGLAGGTNTGELFF
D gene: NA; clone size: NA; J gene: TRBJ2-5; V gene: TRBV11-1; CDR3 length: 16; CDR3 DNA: TGTGCCAGCAGCTTAGCGGACGGGACTCTGGGGGAGACCCAGTACTTC; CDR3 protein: CASSLADGTLGETQYF
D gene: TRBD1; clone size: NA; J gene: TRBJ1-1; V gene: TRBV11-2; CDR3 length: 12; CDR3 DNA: TGTGCCAGCAGCGCTTTGGGGACAGGAGCTTTCTTT; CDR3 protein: CASSALGTGAFF
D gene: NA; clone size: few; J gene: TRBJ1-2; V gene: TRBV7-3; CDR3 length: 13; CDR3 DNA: TGTGCCAGCAGCTTGGCCGGGAACTATGGCTACACCTTC; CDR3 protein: CASSLAGNYGYTF
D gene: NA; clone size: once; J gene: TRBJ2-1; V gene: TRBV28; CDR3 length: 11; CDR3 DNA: TGTGCCAGCAGTATCAACAATGAGCAGTTCTTC; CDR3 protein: CASSINNEQFF
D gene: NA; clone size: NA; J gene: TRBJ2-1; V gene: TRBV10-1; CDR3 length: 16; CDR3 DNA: TGCGCCAGCAGTGAGTTTCCATCAGGCGCTTACAATGAGCAGTTCTTC; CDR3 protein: CASSEFPSGAYNEQFF
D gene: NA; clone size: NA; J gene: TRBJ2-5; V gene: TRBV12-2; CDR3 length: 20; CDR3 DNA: NA; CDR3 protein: CASRGPVAPVGQGARETQYF
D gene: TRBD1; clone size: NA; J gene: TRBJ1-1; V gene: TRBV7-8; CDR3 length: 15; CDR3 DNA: TGTGCCAGCAGCCTATGGGACAGGGAGGACACTGAAGCTTTCTTT; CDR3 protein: CASSLWDREDTEAFF
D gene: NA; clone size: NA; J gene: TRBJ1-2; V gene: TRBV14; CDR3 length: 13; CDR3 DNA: TGTGCCAGCAGCCTCGGGAAATCCTATGGCTACACCTTC; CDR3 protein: CASSLGKSYGYTF
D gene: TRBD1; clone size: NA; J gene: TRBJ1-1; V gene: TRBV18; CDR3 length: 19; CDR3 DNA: TGTGCCAGCTCACGTAGCTCTGCGGGCAGGGGGTTAAAGAACACTGAAGCTTTCTTT; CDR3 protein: CASSRSSAGRGLKNTEAFF
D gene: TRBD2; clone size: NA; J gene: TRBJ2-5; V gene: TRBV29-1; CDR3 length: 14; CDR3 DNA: TGCAGCGTTGGTCGACGGGGGGGCGAAGAGACCCAGTACTTC; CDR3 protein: CSVGRRGGEETQYF
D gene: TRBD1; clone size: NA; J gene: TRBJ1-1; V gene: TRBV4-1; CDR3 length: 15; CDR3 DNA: TGCGCCAGCAGCGGACAGGTTAATTCGGGCACTGAAGCTTTCTTT; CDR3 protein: CASSGQVNSGTEAFF
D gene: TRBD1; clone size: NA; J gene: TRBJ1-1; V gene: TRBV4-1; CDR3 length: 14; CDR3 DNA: TGCGCCAGCAGCCAAGTTCCCGGGACAGATGCTCCTTTCTTT; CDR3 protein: CASSQVPGTDAPFF
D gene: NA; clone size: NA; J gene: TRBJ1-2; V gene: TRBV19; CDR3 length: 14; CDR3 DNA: TGTGCCAGTAGTATGGGGCACGAGGCCGCTGGCTACACCTTC; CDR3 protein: CASSMGHEAAGYTF
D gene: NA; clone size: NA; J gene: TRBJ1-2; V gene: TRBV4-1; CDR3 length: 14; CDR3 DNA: TGCGCCAGCAGCCAAGGACAGAGCAACTATGGCTACACCTTC; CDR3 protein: CASSQGQSNYGYTF
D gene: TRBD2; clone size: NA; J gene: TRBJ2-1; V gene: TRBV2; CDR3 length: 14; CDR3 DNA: TGTGCCAGCAAAAGCGGGGGGGGCTACAATGAGCAGTTCTTC; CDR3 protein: CASKSGGGYNEQFF